This passage covers 17 T cell receptor beta chains from one sample sequenced in a study of Ad26.COV2.S vaccination and SARS-CoV-2 variants. The method was immunoSEQ multiplex PCR; TCRdb's version includes in-frame clones alone and lacks a portion of them. The top ten clones hold roughly 10% of a sample with about 350,000 clones, around 88% of them seen once. Treatment in this sample: around 19 received Ad26.COV2.S at low or high dose, single or two shots; 5 received placebo; per-sample allocation not given. Samples analyzed were those drawn on day 63 after the first vaccine or placebo injection. The sample here was peripheral blood, taken in a trial of Ad26.COV2.S vaccine versus placebo. The receptor set was obtained from a person aged 18-65 years who received the Ad26.COV2.S COVID-19 vaccine or a placebo.

V usage is TRBV6-5 and J usage is TRBJ2-3; TRBD2 agrees at 11 bases. Unmatched junction bases numbered 6, after V lost 8 bases and J lost 2 bases. The CDR3 covers 15 residues. Germline loops: CDR1 MNHEY, CDR2 SVGAGI. CDR3 nucleotides: TGTGCCAGCGCAAGGACTAGCGGGCTCACAGATACGCAGTATTTT. Residues: CASARTSGLTDTQYF.

The genes are TRBV29-1 and TRBJ2-2; D gene uncertain. The CDR3 has 11 residues. V gave up 8 bases and J gave up 6 bases, with 10 bases separating them. Per germline, CDR1 SQVTM and CDR2 ANQGSEA. DNA of the CDR3: TGCAGCCCAAAACAGCCCGGGGAGCTGTTTTTT. This codes for CSPKQPGELFF.

V is TRBV6-6 and J is TRBJ2-3; TRBD1 agrees at 9 bases. There are 12 residues in the CDR3. Germline CDR1 MNHNY, CDR2 SVGAGI (reference sequence). Germline trimming cut 7 bases from V and 7 bases from J; bases unmatched to any gene: 3. The CDR3 nucleotides are TGTGCCAGCACTGGACAGGGGTATACGCAGTATTTT. Translated, it gives CASTGQGYTQYF.

The chain recombines TRBV28 with TRBJ2-7; TRBD1 aligns across 8 bases. The germline V gene encodes CDR1 MDHEN and CDR2 SYDVKM. The CDR3 spans 13 residues. V dropped 6 bases and J dropped 3; count of bases not matched to a gene: 4. CDR3 loop: CASRKGQVYEQYF. The CDR3 DNA reads TGTGCCAGCAGGAAGGGACAGGTCTACGAGCAGTACTTC.

J is TRBJ2-1 and V is TRBV11-3; TRBD1 matches at 9 bases. The junction had 10 bases not matched to a gene; V was cut back by 5 bases and J by 8 bases. Germline V gene lookup returns CDR1 SGHNT and CDR2 YENEEA. The CDR3 runs to 15 residues. DNA of the CDR3: TGTGCCAGCAGCCCCGGGACAGGGTTTAGCGATGAGCAGTTCTTC. Translating it yields CASSPGTGFSDEQFF.

The CDR3, as DNA: TGTGCCAGCAGTTACGATGGCCAGGGGAATGAAAAACTGTTTTTT. It translates to CASSYDGQGNEKLFF. The genes are TRBV6-2 or TRBV6-3 and TRBJ1-4; possibly TRBD1 for D (6 bases). The CDR3 is made up of 15 amino acids. Deletions cut 2 bases from V and 5 bases from J, with 12 bases between. Germline values: CDR1 MNHEY, CDR2 SVGEGT.

About this clone itself: The same CDR3 also results from other DNA sequences found in this sample. The rearrangement joins TRBV12-3 or TRBV12-4 to TRBJ1-2; a weak D match, TRBD1 (6 bases). V was cut by 3 bases and J by 5 bases, with 10 bases left in between. The length of the CDR3 is 13 residues. CDR3 region: CASSLGGPYGYTF. As DNA, the CDR3 is TGTGCCAGCAGTTTGGGGGGGCCATATGGCTACACCTTC.

The CDR3 protein is CASSYRKLGTLQPQHF. The CDR3 nucleotides are TGTGCCAGCAGTTACCGTAAACTCGGGACGCTGCAGCCCCAGCATTTT. The J gene is TRBJ1-5, the V gene TRBV6-2 or TRBV6-3, with a weak D call TRBD1 (5 bases). CDR3 length equals 16 residues. V lost 2 bases and J lost 7, with 18 bases in between. Germline assignment: CDR1 MNHEY and CDR2 SVGEGT.

V and J are TRBV7-3 and TRBJ2-1, with 11 bases identical to TRBD2. V lost 5 bases and J lost 9; bases outside the gene matches: 15. CDR1 is SGHTA and CDR2 is FQGTGA in the germline V gene. The CDR3 is 17 residues long. In nucleotides, the CDR3 is TGTGCCAGCAGCCAGACTGCGGGACTAGCGGAGCGGGGTGAGCAGTTCTTC. Amino acids: CASSQTAGLAERGEQFF. Supplemented by reference TRBV7-3 and TRBJ2-1, the full variable domain reads GAGVSQTPSNKVTEKGKYVELRCDPISGHTALYWYRQSLGQGPEFLIYFQGTGAADDSGLPNDRFFAVRPEGSVSTLKIQRTERGDSAVYLCASSQTAGLAERGEQFFGPGTRLTVL.

The table lists this clone with a few counts. The chain is built from TRBV27 and TRBJ1-2; D uncertain. The CDR3 sequence is 14 residues long. The germline V and J ends were trimmed by 3 bases and 0 bases, with 8 bases remaining between them. Germline assignment: CDR1 MNHEY and CDR2 SMNVEV (reference sequence). The CDR3 protein is CASSFMGSNYGYTF. For the CDR3, the DNA is TGTGCCAGCAGTTTTATGGGGTCTAACTATGGCTACACCTTC.

The J gene is TRBJ2-5, the V gene TRBV20-1; unclear D gene. Trimming shortened V by 3 bases and J by 3 bases, and 17 bases separated the two germline ends. CDR1 is DFQATT and CDR2 is SNEGSKA in the germline V gene (reference sequence). The CDR3 loop spans 15 amino acids. The CDR3 bases are TGCAGTGCTAGTCCTAAGAAGGGCAGAGAAGAGACCCAGTACTTC. It encodes CSASPKKGREETQYF.

The table lists this clone with a count of one. The CDR3 loop reads CASSSQLAGGPTQETQYF. The DNA of the CDR3 is TGTGCCAGTAGTAGTCAACTAGCGGGAGGGCCTACCCAAGAGACCCAGTACTTC. This sequence joins TRBV19 and TRBJ2-5; 13 positions agree with TRBD2. The CDR3 length is 18 residues. After removal of 4 bases from V and 1 base from J, the junction contained 9 bases not matched to a gene. CDR1 is LNHDA and CDR2 is SQIVND in the germline V gene (reference sequence).

J is TRBJ1-1 and V is TRBV5-6; 7 bases match TRBD1. The CDR3 has 15 residues. V lost 4 bases and J lost 1; bases outside the gene matches: 7. CDR1 is SGHDT, CDR2 YYEEEE, per germline. In DNA, the CDR3 is TGTGCCAGCAGCCCGGGCGACAGGGCGAACACTGAAGCTTTCTTT. Its translation: CASSPGDRANTEAFF.

The count of this clone is one. The rearrangement joins TRBV2 to TRBJ2-7; D remains ambiguous. The CDR3 spans 11 residues. Germline loops: CDR1 SNHLY, CDR2 FYNNEI. V was trimmed by 6 bases and J by 2 bases, leaving 5 bases between them. The DNA of the CDR3 is TGTGCCAGCAGCTTGACCTACGAGCAGTACTTC. Translating it yields CASSLTYEQYF.

The chain combines TRBV7-2 with TRBJ2-7, with 10 positions matching TRBD2. Losses at the gene ends were 3 bases for V and 7 bases for J; bases not matched to a gene: 12. Germline V gives CDR1 SGHTA, CDR2 FQGNSA. The CDR3 is 16 amino acids. The CDR3 loop is CASSFGPGAGGREQYF. In DNA form, the CDR3 reads TGTGCCAGCAGCTTCGGTCCCGGAGCGGGAGGGAGGGAGCAGTACTTC.

The rearrangement joins TRBV7-2 to TRBJ2-7, with 8 bases matching TRBD2. J gave up 5 bases and V 1 base, and 13 bases lay outside the gene matches. Germline values: CDR1 SGHTA, CDR2 FQGNSA. The CDR3 totals 17 residues. The CDR3 spells CASSLEPSGGRPDEQYF. CDR3 nucleotide sequence: TGTGCCAGCAGCTTAGAACCAAGCGGCGGGAGGCCGGACGAGCAGTACTTC.

CDR3 in amino acids: CASSSLQGIPYEQYF. For the CDR3, the DNA is TGTGCCAGCAGTAGCCTACAGGGGATCCCCTACGAGCAGTACTTC. The chain employs TRBV2 and TRBJ2-7; TRBD1 agrees at 7 bases. Germline CDR1 SNHLY, CDR2 FYNNEI. This CDR3 has 15 residues. Trimming at V came to 5 bases and at J to 2 bases, leaving 9 bases not matched to a gene.